The 24 T cell receptor beta chains reported below all come from one sample, sequenced in a study of tumor-infiltrating lymphocytes in primary liver carcinoma. Reverse transcription of 500 ng total RNA with a constant-region primer produced TCR beta cDNA. It was through three nested multiplex PCR rounds of slightly modified ARM-PCR that TCR beta libraries arose. The two initial PCR rounds, roughly 10 cycles each, used TRBV1-TRBV30 forward and C-beta reverse primers. TCRdb recomputed calls from the multiplex PCR reads with MiXCR, one row per CDR3 protein. The sample comprises 250,000 to 350,000 distinct CDR3 sequences, nearly 60% of which are singletons, and over 15% rests with the top ten. Germline DNA was extracted too, while blood RNA derived from unsorted whole blood. The sample was peripheral blood. Receptors were obtained from a woman aged 30 to 39 with primary liver carcinoma and hepatitis B virus infection.

This clonotype has just one count. In nucleotides, the CDR3 is TGTGCCAGCAGCCCTCAAATCGGGTTCACAGATACGCAGTATTTT. Translating it yields CASSPQIGFTDTQYF. The rearrangement joins TRBV7-9 to TRBJ2-3; D remains unclear. CDR3 length equals 15 residues. In germline, CDR1 is SEHNR, CDR2 FQNEAQ (reference sequence). V was trimmed by 5 bases and J by 2 bases, leaving 14 bases between them.

A remark on this clonotype: A read error is possible here, since a much larger clone lies one base away. DNA for the CDR3: TGCAGCGTTCAAATGTCCCGGACATGGAGGGAGACCCAGTACTTC. Residues: CSVQMSRTWRETQYF. The chain links TRBV29-1 to TRBJ2-5, with D perhaps TRBD1 or TRBD2 (5 bases each). The CDR3 extends over 15 amino acids. Per germline, CDR1 SQVTM and CDR2 ANQGSEA. Deletions cut 5 bases from V and 5 bases from J, with 21 bases between.

The chain uses TRBV11-2 and TRBJ2-7, with D hard to call. The CDR3 covers 14 residues. Germline CDR1 SGHAT, CDR2 FQNNGV. V was pared by 4 bases and J by 5 bases, with 15 bases between. CDR3 in amino acids: CASSSFEMQDEQYF. CDR3 in DNA: TGTGCCAGCAGCTCTTTCGAGATGCAGGACGAGCAGTACTTC.

Comment on this clonotype: Given a much more abundant clone one base away, this may be a read error. This chain links TRBV12-3 or TRBV12-4 with TRBJ1-5; 8 bases match TRBD1. The J segment lost 3 bases and the V segment lost 10 bases, leaving 8 bases of the junction unmatched. The CDR3 spans 14 residues. The CDR3 loop is CANSRQGINQPQHF. The CDR3 nucleotides are TGTGCCAACAGCCGACAGGGGATCAATCAGCCCCAGCATTTT.

The V and J genes are TRBV28 and TRBJ2-1; either TRBD1 or TRBD2 may supply D (6 bases each). Between the trimmed V and J ends, which lost 7 bases and 7 bases, there was a span of 17 bases. CDR1 and CDR2 (germline): MDHEN, SYDVKM. The CDR3 consists of 14 residues. The CDR3 DNA reads as TGTGCCAGCACTCCGGACTACAGGGAGAATGAGCAGTTCTTC. This codes for CASTPDYRENEQFF. The complete variable domain, with remaining parts taken from reference TRBV28 and TRBJ2-1, reads DVKVTQSSRYLVKRTGEKVFLECVQDMDHENMFWYRQDPGLGLRLIYFSYDVKMKEKGDIPEGYSVSREKKERFSLILESASTNQTSMYLCASTPDYRENEQFFGPGTRLTVL.

A word on this clonotype: The junction and the germline gene differ at one end; a read error may be behind it. The chain combines TRBV7-9 with TRBJ1-1, with D unresolved. This CDR3 region has 14 residues. Per the germline V gene, CDR1 is SEHNR and CDR2 is FQNEAQ (reference sequence). The CDR3 DNA follows: TGTGCCAACAGCTTGACGGCCGTGAACACTGAAGCTTTCTTT. Its protein product is CANSLTAVNTEAFF.

There are a few counts of this clonotype. This sequence joins TRBV10-2 and TRBJ1-5; D call uncertain. The germline CDR1 and CDR2 sequences are WSHSY and SAAADI. This CDR3 has 14 amino acids. V shed 3 bases and J shed 3 bases, with 9 bases lying between them. Here the CDR3 reads CASSDETPNQPQHF. The CDR3 DNA follows: TGCGCCAGCAGTGATGAGACACCCAATCAGCCCCAGCATTTT.

In this sample, this clonotype turned up a few times. CDR3 DNA: TGTGCCAGCTCACCACTAAGCACAGATACGCAGTATTTT. Translated, it gives CASSPLSTDTQYF. The rearrangement joins TRBV18 to TRBJ2-3, with D hard to call. The CDR3 consists of 13 residues. Trimming removed 1 base from V and 0 bases from J, with 2 bases in between. Germline-derived CDR1 and CDR2 are KGHSH and LQKENI. Variable domain in full (rest from reference TRBV18 and TRBJ2-3): NAGVMQNPRHLVRRRGQEARLRCSPMKGHSHVYWYRQLPEEGLKFMVYLQKENIIDESGMPKERFSAEFPKEGPSILRIQQVVRGDSAAYFCASSPLSTDTQYFGPGTRLTVL.

Remarks on this clonotype: A much larger clone lies one base from this, so it may be a read error. The chain is built from TRBV6-1 and TRBJ2-3, with 13 positions matching TRBD2. Germline assignment: CDR1 MNHNS and CDR2 SASEGT. The CDR3 spans 15 residues. CDR3 bases: TGTACCAGCAGGACTAGCGGGAGCTACCCAGATACGCAGTATTTT. Its protein product is CTSRTSGSYPDTQYF.

The chain uses TRBV5-6 and TRBJ2-6; possibly TRBD1 for D (5 bases). This CDR3 has 15 residues. V shed 4 bases and J shed 0 bases, with 8 bases lying between them. CDR1 and CDR2 from the germline V gene are SGHDT and YYEEEE. As DNA, the CDR3 is TGTGCCAGCAGCCACGACAGCTCTGGGGCCAACGTCCTGACTTTC. This translates into CASSHDSSGANVLTF.

Notes on this clonotype: The conserved final phenylalanine or tryptophan is absent from the CDR3, which likely points to a read error. J is TRBJ2-3 and V is TRBV12-3 or TRBV12-4; D is unresolved. This CDR3 has 15 amino acids. V lost 4 bases and J lost 2, with 13 bases in between. The CDR3 spells CASSSASRYTDTQYI. CDR3 bases: TGTGCCAGCAGTTCGGCCTCGAGATACACAGATACGCAGTATATT.

The chain combines TRBV6-2 or TRBV6-3 with TRBJ2-1; TRBD1 matches at 8 bases. V trimming: 0 bases; J trimming: 6 bases; junction bases outside the gene matches: 13. The germline V gene encodes CDR1 MNHEY and CDR2 SVGEGT. The length of the CDR3 is 18 residues. The CDR3: CASSYSSTGQGRGNEQFF. Here the CDR3 DNA reads TGTGCCAGCAGTTACTCGTCGACAGGACAGGGTAGAGGCAATGAGCAGTTCTTC.

About this clonotype itself: An end of the junction differs from the germline gene, which may be a read error. The chain is built from TRBV11-2 and TRBJ2-7; no reliable D call. CDR1 is SGHAT, CDR2 FQNNGV, per germline. The CDR3 length is 13 residues. The CDR3, as DNA: TGTCCCAGTAGCTTAGAGCCCCTGGCTGAGCAGTACTTC. Its protein product is CPSSLEPLAEQYF.

The chain has TRBV6-6 and TRBJ2-1; TRBD1 agrees at 10 bases. With 4 bases clipped from V and 5 bases from J, the junction kept 5 bases outside the gene matches. Germline lookup yields CDR1 MNHNY and CDR2 SVGAGI (reference sequence). The CDR3 totals 15 residues. The CDR3 DNA follows: TGTGCCAGCAGTTCTACCGGGACAGGGGACAATGAGCAGTTCTTC. The encoded protein is CASSSTGTGDNEQFF.

Worth noting for this clonotype: A much more abundant neighbour one base away suggests this may be a read error. The chain joins TRBV6-1 to TRBJ2-5; no reliable D call. Between the trimmed V and J ends, which lost 9 bases and 1 base, there was a span of 12 bases. The CDR3 length is 13 residues. Germline CDR1 reads MNHNS; CDR2 reads SASEGT. CDR3 sequence (DNA): TGTGCCAGAACGAAGGCGTTCCAAGAGACCCAGTACTTC. It specifies CARTKAFQETQYF.

Remarks on this clonotype: At one end, the junction sequence differs from germline, possibly due to a read error. The chain carries TRBV11-2 and TRBJ2-1; a weak D match, TRBD1 (5 bases). Looked up from germline, CDR1 is SGHAT and CDR2 is FQNNGV. There are 16 residues in the CDR3. The CDR3 nucleotides read TGTGCCTGCAGCTTAGTGACAAGGGGCCGTTACAATGAGCAGTTCTTC. Encoded protein: CACSLVTRGRYNEQFF.

Comments on this clonotype: A much larger clone differs by one base, so this may be a read error. V usage is TRBV4-1 and J usage is TRBJ1-5; tentative D call: TRBD1 (5 bases). Germline CDR1 is MGHRA and CDR2 is YSYEKL. V gave up 0 bases and J gave up 6 bases, with 15 bases separating them. There are 16 residues in the CDR3. The CDR3 sequence is CASSQDGRGRIQPQHF. CDR3 coding DNA: TGCGCCAGCAGCCAAGATGGGAGGGGAAGAATTCAGCCCCAGCATTTT.

To note about this clonotype: A much larger clone differs by one base, so this may be a read error. The CDR3 nucleotides read TGTGTCAGCTCCCGGGGGAGGACTAGCGGGAGTTACAATGAGCAGTTCTTC. It is translated as CVSSRGRTSGSYNEQFF. The V gene is TRBV2, the J gene TRBJ2-1; TRBD2 matches 13 bases. The CDR3 length is 17 residues. In germline, CDR1 is SNHLY, CDR2 FYNNEI.

The table lists this clonotype with a count of one. V usage is TRBV11-2 and J usage is TRBJ2-1; D unclear. The CDR3 totals 15 residues. Germline assignment: CDR1 SGHAT and CDR2 FQNNGV. V lost 7 bases and J 6 bases, leaving 19 bases between the germline ends. DNA of the CDR3: TGTGCCAGCAACCGCCGCCTGGGATTCTGCAATGAGCAGTTCTTC. Translation gives CASNRRLGFCNEQFF. Using reference TRBV11-2 and TRBJ2-1 for the parts outside the CDR3, the full variable domain is EAGVAQSPRYKIIEKRQSVAFWCNPISGHATLYWYQQILGQGPKLLIQFQNNGVVDDSQLPKDRFSAERLKGVDSTLKIQPAKLEDSAVYLCASNRRLGFCNEQFFGPGTRLTVL.

This clonotype was counted a single time. Sequence at one end of the junction differs from germline and may be a read error. V usage is TRBV29-1 and J usage is TRBJ2-4; D is possibly TRBD2 (5 bases). CDR3 length: 16 amino acids. Germline-derived CDR1 and CDR2 are SQVTM and ANQGSEA. CDR3 protein: CSVVALSRLAKNIQHF. The CDR3 bases are TGCAGCGTTGTTGCCCTAAGCCGGCTAGCCAAAAACATTCAGCACTTC.

To note about this clonotype: Germline is not matched at one junction end, which may reflect a read error. The CDR3 reads CASSNTGISYDYTF. The CDR3 nucleotides are TGTGCCAGTAGTAACACAGGGATCTCCTATGACTACACCTTC. The rearrangement uses TRBV6-5 and TRBJ1-2, with D possibly TRBD1 on 6 matching bases. The CDR3 sequence is 14 residues long. Germline loops: CDR1 MNHEY, CDR2 SVGAGI.

Notes on this clonotype: A read error may explain this, as a much larger clone is one base away. The chain recombines TRBV12-3 or TRBV12-4 with TRBJ1-1, with D hard to call. This CDR3 has 13 amino acids. V gave up 4 bases and J gave up 11 bases, with 17 bases separating them. CDR3 sequence (DNA): TGTGCCAGCAGTTGGAATGTCGGCAACGGGGCTTTCTTT. Its translation: CASSWNVGNGAFF.

This clonotype has just a few counts. Just one base apart from a much larger clone, this may be a read error. V is TRBV29-1 and J is TRBJ2-5; the D gene is possibly TRBD2 (6 bases). Trimming stripped 3 bases from V and 9 bases from J, with 11 bases between. From germline, CDR1 is SQVTM and CDR2 ANQGSEA. The CDR3 is made up of 11 amino acids. CDR3 bases: TGCAGCGTTGAGACCGGCGGGGCCCAGTACTTC. It specifies CSVETGGAQYF.

A remark on this clonotype: The conserved closing phenylalanine or tryptophan is absent in this CDR3, likely reflecting a read error. The chain carries TRBV6-6 and TRBJ2-7, with 8 bases matching TRBD2. J was trimmed by 3 bases and V by 2 bases; bases with no gene match: 6. The CDR3 contains 15 residues. Germline V gene lookup returns CDR1 MNHNY and CDR2 SVGAGI (reference sequence). The CDR3 here is CASSYVSGSVYEQYS. Here the CDR3 DNA reads TGTGCCAGCAGTTACGTCAGCGGGAGCGTCTACGAGCAGTACTCC.